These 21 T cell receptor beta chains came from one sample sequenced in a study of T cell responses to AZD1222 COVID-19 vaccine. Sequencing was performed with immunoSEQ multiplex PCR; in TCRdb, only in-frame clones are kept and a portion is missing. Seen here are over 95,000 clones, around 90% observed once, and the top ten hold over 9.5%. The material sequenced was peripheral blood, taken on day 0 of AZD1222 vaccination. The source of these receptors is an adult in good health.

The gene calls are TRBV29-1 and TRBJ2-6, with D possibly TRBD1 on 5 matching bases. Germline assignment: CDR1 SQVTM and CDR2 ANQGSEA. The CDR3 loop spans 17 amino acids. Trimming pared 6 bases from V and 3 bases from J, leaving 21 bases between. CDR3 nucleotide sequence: TGCAGCGTCTTGGGGCTACCCCTTATAGGTGGGGCCAACGTCCTGACTTTC. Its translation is CSVLGLPLIGGANVLTF.

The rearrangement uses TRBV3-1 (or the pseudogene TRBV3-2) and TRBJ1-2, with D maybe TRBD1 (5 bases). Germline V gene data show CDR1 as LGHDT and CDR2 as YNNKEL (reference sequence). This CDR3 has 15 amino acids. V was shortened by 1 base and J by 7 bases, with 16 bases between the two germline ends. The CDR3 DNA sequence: TGTGCCAGCAGCCAAGTTGCCAGGGTGGTGAGTGGCTACACCTTC. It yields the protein CASSQVARVVSGYTF.

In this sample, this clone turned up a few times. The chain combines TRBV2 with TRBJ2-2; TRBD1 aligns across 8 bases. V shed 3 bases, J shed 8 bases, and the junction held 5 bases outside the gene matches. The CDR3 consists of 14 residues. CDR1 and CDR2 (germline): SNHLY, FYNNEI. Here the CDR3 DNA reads TGTGCCAGCAGTGAGCAGGGGGCTCAAGGGGAGCTGTTTTTT. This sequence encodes CASSEQGAQGELFF.

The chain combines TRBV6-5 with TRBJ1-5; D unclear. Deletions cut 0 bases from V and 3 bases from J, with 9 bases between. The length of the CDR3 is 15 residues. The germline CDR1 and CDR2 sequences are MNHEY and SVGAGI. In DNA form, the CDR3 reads TGTGCCAGCAGTTACTCGAGCCAGACCAATCAGCCCCAGCATTTT. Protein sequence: CASSYSSQTNQPQHF.

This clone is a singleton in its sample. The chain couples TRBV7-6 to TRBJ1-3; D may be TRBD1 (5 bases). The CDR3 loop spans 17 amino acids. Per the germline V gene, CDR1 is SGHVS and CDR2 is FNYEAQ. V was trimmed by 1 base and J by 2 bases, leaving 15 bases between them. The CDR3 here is CASSLGAGQAPGNTIYF. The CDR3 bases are TGTGCCAGCAGCTTAGGGGCAGGGCAGGCGCCTGGAAACACCATATATTTT.

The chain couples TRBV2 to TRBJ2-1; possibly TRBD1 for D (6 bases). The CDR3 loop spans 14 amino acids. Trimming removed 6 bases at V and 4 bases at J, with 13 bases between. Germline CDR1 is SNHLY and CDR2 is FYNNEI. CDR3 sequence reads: CASSQGTPYNEQFF. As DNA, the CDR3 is TGTGCCAGCAGCCAAGGGACACCTTACAATGAGCAGTTCTTC.

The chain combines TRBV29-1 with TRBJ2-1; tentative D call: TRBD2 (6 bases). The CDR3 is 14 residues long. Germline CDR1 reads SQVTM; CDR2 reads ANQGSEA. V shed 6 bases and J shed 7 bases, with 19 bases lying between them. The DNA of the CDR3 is TGCAGCGTCACGGGGGTCCCCTACGATAATGAGCAGTTCTTC. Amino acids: CSVTGVPYDNEQFF.

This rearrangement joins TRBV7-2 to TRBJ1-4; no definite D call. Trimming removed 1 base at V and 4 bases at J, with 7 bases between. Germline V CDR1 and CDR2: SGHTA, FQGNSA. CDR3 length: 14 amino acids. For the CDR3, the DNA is TGTGCCAGCAGCTTAGACACCAGTAATGAAAAACTGTTTTTT. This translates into CASSLDTSNEKLFF.

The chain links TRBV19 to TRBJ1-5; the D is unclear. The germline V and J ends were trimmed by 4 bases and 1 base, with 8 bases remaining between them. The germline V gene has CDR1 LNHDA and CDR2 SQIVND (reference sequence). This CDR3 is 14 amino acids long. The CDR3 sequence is CASSSTGSNQPQHF. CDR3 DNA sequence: TGTGCCAGTAGTAGTACCGGGAGCAATCAGCCCCAGCATTTT. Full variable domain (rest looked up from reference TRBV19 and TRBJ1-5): DGGITQSPKYLFRKEGQNVTLSCEQNLNHDAMYWYRQDPGQGLRLIYYSQIVNDFQKGDIAEGYSVSREKKESFPLTVTSAQKNPTAFYLCASSSTGSNQPQHFGDGTRLSIL.

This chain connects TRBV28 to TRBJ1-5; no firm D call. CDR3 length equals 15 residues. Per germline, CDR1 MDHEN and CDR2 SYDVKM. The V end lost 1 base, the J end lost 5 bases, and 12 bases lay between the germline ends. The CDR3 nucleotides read TGTGCCAGCAGTTTATTACTTCGGGTGGATCAGCCCCAGCATTTT. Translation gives CASSLLLRVDQPQHF.

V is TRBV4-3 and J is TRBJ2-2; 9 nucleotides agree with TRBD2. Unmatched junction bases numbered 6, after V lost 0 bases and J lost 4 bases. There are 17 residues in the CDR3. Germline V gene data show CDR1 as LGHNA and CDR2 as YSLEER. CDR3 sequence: CASSQDWAGGFTGELFF. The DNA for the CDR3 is TGCGCCAGCAGCCAAGATTGGGCGGGAGGGTTCACCGGGGAGCTGTTTTTT.

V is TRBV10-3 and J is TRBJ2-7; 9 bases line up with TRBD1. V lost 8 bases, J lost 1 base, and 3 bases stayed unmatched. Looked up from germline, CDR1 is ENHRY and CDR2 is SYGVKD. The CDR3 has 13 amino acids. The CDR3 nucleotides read TGTGCCATCGGGGACAGGGCTTCCTACGAGCAGTACTTC. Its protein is CAIGDRASYEQYF.

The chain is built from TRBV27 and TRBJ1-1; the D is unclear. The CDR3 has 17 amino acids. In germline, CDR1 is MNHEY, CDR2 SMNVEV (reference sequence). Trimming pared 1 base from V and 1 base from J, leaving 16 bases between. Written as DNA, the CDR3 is TGTGCCAGCAGTTTATATCCCCGGGCAGCTCAGAACACTGAAGCTTTCTTT. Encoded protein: CASSLYPRAAQNTEAFF.

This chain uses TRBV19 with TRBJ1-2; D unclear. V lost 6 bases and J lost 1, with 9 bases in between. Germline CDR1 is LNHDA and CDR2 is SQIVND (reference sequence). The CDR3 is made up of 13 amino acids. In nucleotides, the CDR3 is TGTGCCAGTAGGTCACAGATTAACTATGGCTACACCTTC. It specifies CASRSQINYGYTF.

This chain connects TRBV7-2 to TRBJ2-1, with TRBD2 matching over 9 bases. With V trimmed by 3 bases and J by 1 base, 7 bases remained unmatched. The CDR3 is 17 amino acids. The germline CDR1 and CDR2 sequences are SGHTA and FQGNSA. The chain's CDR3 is CASSFLAGGRSYNEQFF. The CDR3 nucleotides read TGTGCCAGCAGCTTTCTGGCGGGAGGGCGGTCCTACAATGAGCAGTTCTTC.

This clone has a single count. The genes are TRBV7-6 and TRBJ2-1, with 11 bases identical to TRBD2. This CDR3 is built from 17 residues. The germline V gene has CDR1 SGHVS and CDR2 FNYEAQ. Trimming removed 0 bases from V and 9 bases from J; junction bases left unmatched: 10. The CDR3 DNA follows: TGTGCCAGCAGCTTAGCCCGGGTAGCGGGGGGGCTCGGTGAGCAGTTCTTC. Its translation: CASSLARVAGGLGEQFF.

CDR3 loop: CASSRGGNSYEQYF. The CDR3 DNA follows: TGTGCCAGCAGCCGCGGGGGGAATTCCTACGAGCAGTACTTC. V gene TRBV5-5 combines with J gene TRBJ2-7; 8 bases line up with TRBD2. CDR1 SGHKS and CDR2 YYEKEE come from the germline V gene (reference sequence). V was pared by 4 bases and J by 1 base, with 4 bases of the junction left unmatched. CDR3 length: 14 amino acids.

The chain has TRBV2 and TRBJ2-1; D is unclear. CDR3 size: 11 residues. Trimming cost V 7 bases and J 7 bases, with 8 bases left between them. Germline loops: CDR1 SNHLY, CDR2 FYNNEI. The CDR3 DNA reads TGTGCCAGCAATCTTCGTAATGAGCAGTTCTTC. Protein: CASNLRNEQFF.

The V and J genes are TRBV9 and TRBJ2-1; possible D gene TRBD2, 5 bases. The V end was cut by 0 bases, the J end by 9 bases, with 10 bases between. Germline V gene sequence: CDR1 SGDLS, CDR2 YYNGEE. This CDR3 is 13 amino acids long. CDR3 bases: TGTGCCAGCAGCGTAGGAGTCGGAGGTGAGCAGTTCTTC. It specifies CASSVGVGGEQFF.

Here the CDR3 DNA reads TGTGCCAGCAGCTTATCCCCTACCGGGGAGCTGTTTTTT. Translated: CASSLSPTGELFF. The chain has TRBV7-2 and TRBJ2-2; D not resolved. Trimming removed 2 bases from V and 5 bases from J, with 6 bases in between. Germline CDR1 and CDR2: SGHTA and FQGNSA. The CDR3 is 13 residues long. Looking up the rest from reference TRBV7-2 and TRBJ2-2 gives the full variable domain: GAGVSQSPSNKVTEKGKDVELRCDPISGHTALYWYRQSLGQGLEFLIYFQGNSAPDKSGLPSDRFSAERTGGSVSTLTIQRTQQEDSAVYLCASSLSPTGELFFGEGSRLTVL.

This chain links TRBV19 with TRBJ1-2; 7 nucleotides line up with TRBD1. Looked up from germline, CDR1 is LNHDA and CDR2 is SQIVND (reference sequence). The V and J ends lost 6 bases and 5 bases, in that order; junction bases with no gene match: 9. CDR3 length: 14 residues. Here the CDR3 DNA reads TGTGCCAGTAGATCTAGGGACAGACTGTATGGCTACACCTTC. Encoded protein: CASRSRDRLYGYTF.